Following are 31 T cell receptor beta chains from one sample sequenced in a study of shared clonotypes between healthy human individuals. Produced via immunoSEQ multiplex PCR; TCRdb's table is partial and in-frame only. The sample shows under 1,100,000 clones, 75% to 80% of them seen only once. Sample: memory CD4+ T cells from PBMCs. Subset described: CD45RA-negative fraction. These receptors were obtained from a man aged 18-30 years in good health. Some clones in this sample may be carry-over from other donors' samples.

Here the CDR3 reads CASSSTSGHYSYEQYF. DNA for the CDR3: TGTGCCAGTAGTTCAACCTCGGGACACTACTCCTACGAGCAGTACTTC. The chain employs TRBV19 and TRBJ2-7; tentatively, D is TRBD1 (6 bases). Deletions cut 5 bases from V and 0 bases from J, with 17 bases between. Germline V gene sequence: CDR1 LNHDA, CDR2 SQIVND (reference sequence). The length of the CDR3 is 16 residues.

The genes are TRBV10-1 and TRBJ2-1; D is undetermined. This CDR3 is built from 10 residues. The V gene lost 6 bases and the J gene lost 7 bases, with 4 bases spanning the gap. Looked up from germline, CDR1 is WNHNN and CDR2 is SYGVQD (reference sequence). The CDR3 spells CASRGNEQFF. The CDR3 DNA reads TGCGCCAGCAGAGGGAATGAGCAGTTCTTC.

This rearrangement joins TRBV7-9 to TRBJ2-2; 7 bases agree with TRBD1. Trimming removed 7 bases from V and 8 bases from J; junction bases left unmatched: 13. Germline CDR1 SEHNR, CDR2 FQNEAQ (reference sequence). The CDR3 sequence is 15 residues long. The CDR3 sequence is CASTFQTGRFGELFF. The DNA of the CDR3 is TGTGCCAGCACCTTCCAGACAGGGAGATTTGGGGAGCTGTTTTTT.

This clone was observed a few times. V and J are TRBV7-9 and TRBJ1-1; D gene unclear. Germline CDR1 reads SEHNR; CDR2 reads FQNEAQ (reference sequence). CDR3 size: 12 residues. V was pared by 5 bases and J by 10 bases, with 14 bases between. CDR3 sequence (DNA): TGTGCCAGCAGCCGGAACGGACTCGGAGCTTTCTTT. Translated: CASSRNGLGAFF.

The chain couples TRBV7-2 to TRBJ2-3; the D gene is possibly TRBD2 (5 bases). CDR3 length equals 13 residues. Germline V CDR1 and CDR2: SGHTA, FQGNSA. The ends were cut back, 3 bases at V and 3 bases at J, with 7 bases in the middle. The CDR3 DNA follows: TGTGCCAGCAGCTTGATAGCGACAGATACGCAGTATTTT. Its translation is CASSLIATDTQYF. Full variable domain (missing parts from reference TRBV7-2 and TRBJ2-3): GAGVSQSPSNKVTEKGKDVELRCDPISGHTALYWYRQSLGQGLEFLIYFQGNSAPDKSGLPSDRFSAERTGGSVSTLTIQRTQQEDSAVYLCASSLIATDTQYFGPGTRLTVL.

The chain employs TRBV28 and TRBJ1-2; unclear D gene. The CDR3 is 12 residues long. Germline V CDR1 and CDR2: MDHEN, SYDVKM. Trimming shortened V by 5 bases and J by 5 bases, and 9 bases separated the two germline ends. The CDR3 coding sequence is TGTGCCAGCAGTCCCTTCAAATATGGCTACACCTTC. Translating it yields CASSPFKYGYTF.

This chain connects TRBV7-9 to TRBJ1-2; TRBD1 aligns across 7 bases. Trimming at V came to 5 bases and at J to 9 bases, leaving 9 bases not matched to a gene. This CDR3 comprises 13 residues. The germline V gene has CDR1 SEHNR and CDR2 FQNEAQ (reference sequence). For the CDR3, the DNA is TGTGCCAGCAGCCGAGGGGGCAGGGAGCGCTACACCTTC. Protein: CASSRGGRERYTF.

The genes are TRBV9 and TRBJ1-2; possible D gene TRBD1, 5 bases. This CDR3 contains 15 residues. Germline V gene lookup returns CDR1 SGDLS and CDR2 YYNGEE. The V end lost 0 bases, the J end lost 4 bases, and 13 bases lay between the germline ends. The CDR3 DNA follows: TGTGCCAGCAGCGTAGGGTCACGGGACCTCTATGGCTACACCTTC. Amino acids: CASSVGSRDLYGYTF.

The chain joins TRBV6-1 to TRBJ2-7, with 10 bases that match TRBD1. The CDR3 spans 15 residues. The J segment lost 1 base and the V segment lost 6 bases, leaving 6 bases of the junction unmatched. Per germline, CDR1 MNHNS and CDR2 SASEGT. The CDR3 here is CASRGGQGVSYEQYF. In nucleotides, the CDR3 is TGTGCCAGCAGGGGTGGACAGGGGGTATCCTACGAGCAGTACTTC.

The chain couples TRBV5-1 to TRBJ1-1; D gene ambiguous. Per germline, CDR1 SGHRS and CDR2 YFSETQ. Trimming took 3 bases from V and 4 from J, leaving 19 bases between them. This CDR3 contains 16 residues. This CDR3 is CASSSGLIEGVTEAFF. In nucleotides, the CDR3 is TGCGCCAGCAGCTCGGGGTTGATAGAGGGAGTCACTGAAGCTTTCTTT. Full variable domain (remainder filled in from reference TRBV5-1 and TRBJ1-1): KAGVTQTPRYLIKTRGQQVTLSCSPISGHRSVSWYQQTPGQGLQFLFEYFSETQRNKGNFPGRFSGRQFSNSRSEMNVSTLELGDSALYLCASSSGLIEGVTEAFFGQGTRLTVV.

The chain employs TRBV4-1 and TRBJ1-1; perhaps TRBD1 as D (6 bases). Trimming left V 3 bases short and J 1 base short, with 12 bases between. The CDR3 loop spans 15 amino acids. Germline V gene lookup returns CDR1 MGHRA and CDR2 YSYEKL. The CDR3 sequence is CASSQDPTGNTEAFF. The CDR3 region has the DNA TGCGCCAGCAGCCAGGACCCGACAGGGAACACTGAAGCTTTCTTT.

The V call is TRBV2, the J call TRBJ2-3, with unresolved D. V lost 6 bases and J 4 bases, leaving 8 bases between the germline ends. Germline-derived CDR1 and CDR2 are SNHLY and FYNNEI. The CDR3 runs to 12 residues. CDR3 in amino acids: CASSLLADTQYF. In DNA, the CDR3 is TGTGCCAGCAGCCTTTTAGCAGATACGCAGTATTTT.

The CDR3 DNA follows: TGTGCCAGCAGCCCAAATAGCGGAAGCTCCTACAATGAGCAGTTCTTC. Protein: CASSPNSGSSYNEQFF. The gene calls are TRBV4-2 and TRBJ2-1, with TRBD2 as a possible D gene (6 bases). The CDR3 loop spans 16 amino acids. Looked up from germline, CDR1 is LGHNA and CDR2 is YNFKEQ. V was cut by 4 bases and J by 0 bases, with 13 bases left in between.

This chain connects TRBV2 to TRBJ1-5, with D perhaps matching TRBD1 (6 bases). CDR1 is SNHLY and CDR2 is FYNNEI in the germline V gene. The V and J ends lost 5 bases and 7 bases respectively, with 15 bases between them. The CDR3 has 14 residues. CDR3 nucleotides: TGTGCCAGCAGTTCGACGGGGGGCCGGCAGCCCCAGCATTTT. It codes for CASSSTGGRQPQHF.

The J gene is TRBJ2-6, the V gene TRBV27; TRBD1 agrees at 7 bases. Germline trimming cut 3 bases from V and 4 bases from J; bases unmatched to any gene: 9. The length of the CDR3 is 17 residues. The germline V gene has CDR1 MNHEY and CDR2 SMNVEV (reference sequence). This CDR3 is CASSLRLTGAGANVLTF. In DNA, the CDR3 is TGTGCCAGCAGTTTGCGCCTTACAGGGGCCGGGGCCAACGTCCTGACTTTC.

In this sample, this clone turned up a few times. The V gene is TRBV28, the J gene TRBJ2-1; 9 nucleotides align to TRBD2. With V trimmed by 5 bases and J by 7 bases, 6 bases remained unmatched. CDR1 is MDHEN and CDR2 is SYDVKM in the germline V gene. The CDR3 has 14 residues. The CDR3 coding sequence is TGTGCCAGCAGTCCCTTTAGCGGGAGTAATGAGCAGTTCTTC. Its translation is CASSPFSGSNEQFF. Based on the CDR3 plus reference TRBV28 and TRBJ2-1, the full variable domain is DVKVTQSSRYLVKRTGEKVFLECVQDMDHENMFWYRQDPGLGLRLIYFSYDVKMKEKGDIPEGYSVSREKKERFSLILESASTNQTSMYLCASSPFSGSNEQFFGPGTRLTVL.

This clone has only one observation. This chain links TRBV28 with TRBJ1-2, with unresolved D. Germline lookup yields CDR1 MDHEN and CDR2 SYDVKM. Trimming took 7 bases from V and 8 from J, leaving 20 bases between them. The CDR3 consists of 14 residues. This chain's CDR3 is CASTPPRQDQGYTF. CDR3 sequence (DNA): TGTGCCAGCACTCCCCCCCGGCAGGATCAAGGCTACACCTTC.

This clone has a single count. Germline is not matched at one junction end, which may reflect a read error. The chain employs TRBV18 and TRBJ2-5; D perhaps matches TRBD2 (6 bases). The CDR3 totals 15 residues. Germline CDR1 and CDR2: KGHSH and LQKENI. The CDR3 nucleotides read TGTGCCAGCTCTCCACCGGGGGTTCTGGGGGAGACCCAGTACTTC. Translation gives CASSPPGVLGETQYF.

The chain recombines TRBV5-1 with TRBJ1-4; D call uncertain. CDR3 size: 14 residues. The V end lost 2 bases, the J end lost 4 bases, and 9 bases lay between the germline ends. CDR1 is SGHRS and CDR2 is YFSETQ in the germline V gene. The CDR3 bases are TGCGCCAGCAGCTTCCGGGAGCTTAATGAAAAACTGTTTTTT. Residues: CASSFRELNEKLFF.

The chain is built from TRBV11-2 and TRBJ1-3; 8 nucleotides agree with TRBD1. CDR3 length: 16 amino acids. Unmatched junction bases numbered 6, after V lost 5 bases and J lost 0 bases. From germline, CDR1 is SGHAT and CDR2 FQNNGV. CDR3 nucleotide sequence: TGTGCCAGCAGCCACCGACAGGGGATCTCTGGAAACACCATATATTTT. Its translation is CASSHRQGISGNTIYF.

The rearrangement uses TRBV18 and TRBJ2-1, with unresolved D. V lost 4 bases, J lost 0 bases, and 7 bases lay in between. The CDR3 loop spans 14 amino acids. Germline V gives CDR1 KGHSH, CDR2 LQKENI. The CDR3 sequence is CASSRDSSYNEQFF. The CDR3 region has the DNA TGTGCCAGCTCACGAGATAGCTCCTACAATGAGCAGTTCTTC. Complete variable domain (other parts from reference TRBV18 and TRBJ2-1): NAGVMQNPRHLVRRRGQEARLRCSPMKGHSHVYWYRQLPEEGLKFMVYLQKENIIDESGMPKERFSAEFPKEGPSILRIQQVVRGDSAAYFCASSRDSSYNEQFFGPGTRLTVL.

A note on this clone: This could be a read error, since a much larger clone is one nucleotide away. V and J are TRBV30 and TRBJ2-7; 8 bases agree with TRBD1. From germline, CDR1 is GTSNPN and CDR2 SVGIG (reference sequence). CDR3 length: 13 residues. The junction had 11 bases not matched to a gene; V was cut back by 7 bases and J by 6 bases. CDR3 nucleotide sequence: TGTGCCTATGGCAGGGGGCGATTTGGCGAGCAGTACTTC. This encodes CAYGRGRFGEQYF.

The rearrangement uses TRBV5-1 and TRBJ2-6, with D uncertain. V gave up 4 bases and J gave up 2 bases, with 10 bases separating them. Germline CDR1 SGHRS, CDR2 YFSETQ. CDR3 length: 15 amino acids. For the CDR3, the DNA is TGCGCCAGCAGCGTACAAAAGGCTGGGGCCAACGTCCTGACTTTC. This translates into CASSVQKAGANVLTF.

The rearrangement joins TRBV28 to TRBJ1-2, with D unresolved. This CDR3 is 13 amino acids long. The V gene's germline CDR1 is MDHEN and CDR2 SYDVKM. Between the trimmed V and J ends, which lost 8 bases and 3 bases, there was a span of 13 bases. DNA for the CDR3: TGTGCCAGCCTGGTTGCTGGGGACTATGGCTACACCTTC. Encoded protein: CASLVAGDYGYTF.

This chain uses TRBV7-8 with TRBJ1-2, with 9 bases lining up with TRBD1. Germline lookup yields CDR1 SGHVS and CDR2 FQNEAQ. V lost 5 bases to trimming and J lost 6 bases; unmatched junction nucleotides: 16. The CDR3 spans 17 residues. The CDR3 here is CASSHKLTGGRGNGYTF. CDR3 sequence (DNA): TGTGCCAGCAGCCACAAATTAACAGGGGGCCGCGGGAATGGCTACACCTTC. The full variable domain, completed using reference TRBV7-8 and TRBJ1-2, is GAGVSQSPRYKVAKRGQDVALRCDPISGHVSLFWYQQALGQGPEFLTYFQNEAQLDKSGLPSDRFFAERPEGSVSTLKIQRTQQEDSAVYLCASSHKLTGGRGNGYTFGSGTRLTVV.

As regards this clone: Distinct nucleotide sequences in the sample also encode this CDR3. V usage is TRBV28 and J usage is TRBJ2-5; D might be TRBD1 (7 bases). This CDR3 comprises 13 residues. V lost 3 bases to trimming and J lost 4 bases, with 9 bases between them. Germline CDR1 MDHEN, CDR2 SYDVKM. The CDR3 DNA sequence: TGTGCCAGCAGTTTGCAGGGGGGAGAGACCCAGTACTTC. This codes for CASSLQGGETQYF.

Worth noting for this clone: Other nucleotide sequences from this sample produce the same CDR3. The chain employs TRBV20-1 and TRBJ2-3; D not resolved. The CDR3 spans 11 residues. Germline lookup yields CDR1 DFQATT and CDR2 SNEGSKA (reference sequence). V was clipped by 0 bases and J by 9 bases, with 7 bases between them. The CDR3 DNA is TGCAGTGCTAGAGATCTGGACACGCAGTATTTT. Protein sequence: CSARDLDTQYF.

As regards this clone: In the same sample, other DNA sequences code for this CDR3. CDR3: CASSRRNTEAFF. As DNA, the CDR3 is TGTGCCAGCAGCCGACGTAACACTGAAGCTTTCTTT. The chain has TRBV6-5 and TRBJ1-1; no clear D. CDR1 and CDR2 (germline): MNHEY, SVGAGI. Between the trimmed V and J ends, which lost 6 bases and 2 bases, there was a span of 7 bases. The CDR3 runs to 12 residues.

The chain couples TRBV6-1 to TRBJ2-7; the D is unclear. V dropped 4 bases and J dropped 2 bases, with 12 bases sitting between them. This CDR3 comprises 14 residues. CDR1 and CDR2 from the germline V gene are MNHNS and SASEGT. CDR3 in amino acids: CASSVRVTTYEQYF. The CDR3 DNA reads as TGTGCCAGCAGTGTTAGGGTAACAACCTACGAGCAGTACTTC.

The rearrangement uses TRBV5-6 and TRBJ2-3; 7 bases line up with TRBD2. Per the germline V gene, CDR1 is SGHDT and CDR2 is YYEEEE. The J segment lost 7 bases and the V segment lost 2 bases, leaving 1 base of the junction unmatched. There are 12 residues in the CDR3. The CDR3 DNA sequence: TGTGCCAGCAGCTTAGCGGGGTATACGCAGTATTTT. It specifies CASSLAGYTQYF.

This clone appeared a single time. The chain combines TRBV6-5 with TRBJ2-2; unclear D gene. Germline-derived CDR1 and CDR2 are MNHEY and SVGAGI. The CDR3 has 15 residues. With 5 bases removed from V and 4 bases from J, the gap between germline ends came to 14 bases. The CDR3 sequence: CASSITPHVTGELFF. The CDR3 region has the DNA TGTGCCAGCAGTATTACTCCCCACGTCACCGGGGAGCTGTTTTTT.